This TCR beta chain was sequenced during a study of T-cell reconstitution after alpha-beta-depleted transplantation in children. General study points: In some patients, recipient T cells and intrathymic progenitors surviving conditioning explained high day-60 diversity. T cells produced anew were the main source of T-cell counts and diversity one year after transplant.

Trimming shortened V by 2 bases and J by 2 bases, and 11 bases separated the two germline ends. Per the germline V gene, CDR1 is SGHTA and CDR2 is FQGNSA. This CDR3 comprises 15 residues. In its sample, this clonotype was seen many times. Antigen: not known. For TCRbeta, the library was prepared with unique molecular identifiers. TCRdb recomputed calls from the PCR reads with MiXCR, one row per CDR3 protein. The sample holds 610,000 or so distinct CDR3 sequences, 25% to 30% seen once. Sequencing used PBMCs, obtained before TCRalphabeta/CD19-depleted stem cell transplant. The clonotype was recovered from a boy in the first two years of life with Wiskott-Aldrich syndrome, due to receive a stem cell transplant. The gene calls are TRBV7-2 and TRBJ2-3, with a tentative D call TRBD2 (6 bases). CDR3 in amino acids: CASSLISGLTDTQYF. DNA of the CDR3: TGTGCCAGCAGCTTAATTAGCGGACTCACAGATACGCAGTATTTT.